The entry below describes one T cell receptor (beta chain). The sample contains more than one DNA sequence encoding this CDR3. This sample is part of a study of blood T cell repertoires in COVID-19. Study-level information: The United States, Italy and Spain provided the acute and convalescent COVID-19 samples. The analysed material was cDNA or gDNA that came from T cells, B-cell-depleted T cells, or PBMCs.

Authors' processing steps: Amplified reference gene primers provided the basis for estimating nucleated cell counts. Libraries were prepared by immunoSEQ multiplex PCR; TCRdb keeps only in-frame clonotypes and omits some of them. For V, J and clone size, that table is used; D and trimming come from the DNA. The sample shows over 200,000 clones, about 90% of them seen only once. Germline CDR1 and CDR2: MNHEY and SMNVEV (reference sequence). The CDR3 is 11 residues long. V was cut by 5 bases and J by 2 bases, with 4 bases left in between. This sequence joins TRBV27 and TRBJ2-7; D gene unclear. Sequenced: peripheral blood. The sequence was collected from a young woman who had recovered from COVID-19. The CDR3 DNA is TGTGCCAGCAGTAGCACCTACGAGCAGTACTTC. This encodes CASSSTYEQYF.